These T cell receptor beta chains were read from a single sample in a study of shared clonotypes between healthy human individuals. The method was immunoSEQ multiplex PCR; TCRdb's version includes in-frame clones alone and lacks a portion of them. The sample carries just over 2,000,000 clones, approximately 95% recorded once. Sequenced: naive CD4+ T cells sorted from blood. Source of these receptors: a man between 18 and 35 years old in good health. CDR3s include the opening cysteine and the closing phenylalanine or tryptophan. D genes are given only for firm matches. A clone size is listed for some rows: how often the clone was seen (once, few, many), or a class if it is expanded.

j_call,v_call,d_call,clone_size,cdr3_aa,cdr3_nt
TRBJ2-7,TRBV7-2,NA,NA,CASSLGGRRYEQYF,TGTGCCAGCAGCTTAGGGGGTCGTCGGTACGAGCAGTACTTC
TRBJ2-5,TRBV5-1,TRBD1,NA,CASSRNRGEETQYF,TGCGCCAGCAGCAGGAACAGGGGGGAAGAGACCCAGTACTTC
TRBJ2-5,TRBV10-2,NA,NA,CASSESRGETQYF,TGCGCCAGCAGTGAGTCTCGGGGCGAGACCCAGTACTTC
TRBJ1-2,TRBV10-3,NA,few,CAISQGANYGYTF,TGTGCCATCAGTCAGGGAGCTAACTATGGCTACACCTTC
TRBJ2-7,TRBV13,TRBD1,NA,CASSSHKGAAYEQYF,TGTGCCAGCAGCTCCCATAAGGGGGCAGCCTACGAGCAGTACTTC
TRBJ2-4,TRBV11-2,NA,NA,CASSPWMGSNIQYF,TGTGCCAGCAGCCCCTGGATGGGGTCTAACATTCAGTACTTC
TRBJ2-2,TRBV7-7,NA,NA,CASSLVENTGELFF,TGTGCTAGCAGCTTAGTGGAGAACACCGGGGAGCTGTTTTTT
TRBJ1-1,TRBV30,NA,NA,CAWSHGGSNTEAFF,TGTGCCTGGAGTCATGGGGGCTCGAACACTGAAGCTTTCTTT
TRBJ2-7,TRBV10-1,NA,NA,CASTRDRVGEQYF,TGCGCCAGCACCAGGGACCGGGTCGGGGAGCAGTACTTC
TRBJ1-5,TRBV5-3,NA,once,CARSPPGVHNQPQHF,TGTGCCAGAAGCCCTCCGGGGGTGCACAATCAGCCCCAGCATTTT
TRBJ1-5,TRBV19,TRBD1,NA,CASSTTGTESFYSNQPQHF,TGTGCCAGTAGTACCACCGGGACAGAGAGTTTTTATAGCAATCAGCCCCAGCATTTT
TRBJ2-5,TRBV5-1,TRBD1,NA,CASSTGQGNQETQYF,TGCGCCAGCAGCACTGGACAGGGTAATCAAGAGACCCAGTACTTC
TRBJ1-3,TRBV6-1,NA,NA,CASSESSGVLYGNTIYF,TGTGCCAGCAGTGAATCATCAGGGGTCTTGTACGGAAACACCATATATTTT
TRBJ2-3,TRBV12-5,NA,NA,CASVPLPAWGKGDTDTQYF,TGTGCTAGTGTCCCCCTCCCAGCTTGGGGTAAAGGCGACACAGATACGCAGTATTTT
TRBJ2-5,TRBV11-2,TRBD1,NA,CASSPLRSGGLETQYF,TGTGCCAGCAGCCCGCTTCGGTCAGGGGGCTTGGAGACCCAGTACTTC
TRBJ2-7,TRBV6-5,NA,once,CASSRVGSYEQYF,TGTGCCAGCAGCCGAGTAGGGTCCTACGAGCAGTACTTC